The 32 T cell receptor beta chains given below trace back to one sample, sequenced in a study of radiotherapy plus CTLA-4 blockade in lung cancer. Some clones are missing from TCRdb's copy, which holds only in-frame ones; the method was immunoSEQ multiplex PCR. In the table there are 90,000 to 100,000 clones, about four fifths of which are singletons. The starting material was peripheral blood, obtained from a patient treated with radiotherapy plus ipilimumab. These receptors all stem from a human donor with non-small cell lung cancer who had a partial response to radiotherapy plus ipilimumab. Some clones in this sample may be carry-over from other donors' samples.

J is TRBJ2-2 and V is TRBV5-1, with a tentative D call TRBD1 (5 bases). The CDR3 sequence is 16 residues long. V lost 1 base, J lost 3 bases, and 13 bases lay in between. The germline V gene has CDR1 SGHRS and CDR2 YFSETQ. The CDR3 sequence is CASSLTGIPYTGELFF. The CDR3 region has the DNA TGCGCCAGCAGCTTGACAGGAATACCCTACACCGGGGAGCTGTTTTTT.

The rearrangement joins TRBV5-6 to TRBJ1-1, with D perhaps matching TRBD1 (5 bases). Trimming left V 2 bases short and J 2 bases short, with 7 bases between. Germline values: CDR1 SGHDT, CDR2 YYEEEE. The CDR3 is made up of 13 amino acids. The CDR3 nucleotides read TGTGCCAGCAGCTTCGGGGGTAACACTGAAGCTTTCTTT. Protein sequence: CASSFGGNTEAFF. Combining the CDR3 with reference TRBV5-6 and TRBJ1-1 gives the whole variable domain DAGVTQSPTHLIKTRGQQVTLRCSPKSGHDTVSWYQQALGQGPQFIFQYYEEEERQRGNFPDRFSGHQFPNYSSELNVNALLLGDSALYLCASSFGGNTEAFFGQGTRLTVV.

CDR3 residues: CASSIRRVPDTQYF. The CDR3 DNA follows: TGTGCCAGTAGTATAAGGAGGGTCCCAGATACGCAGTATTTT. V usage is TRBV19 and J usage is TRBJ2-3, with a weak D call TRBD2 (6 bases). Trimming shortened V by 2 bases and J by 4 bases, and 10 bases separated the two germline ends. The germline V gene encodes CDR1 LNHDA and CDR2 SQIVND (reference sequence). CDR3 size: 14 residues.

This rearrangement joins TRBV11-3 to TRBJ2-7; possibly TRBD1 for D (6 bases). With 4 bases removed from V and 3 bases from J, the gap between germline ends came to 22 bases. CDR1 and CDR2 (germline): SGHNT, YENEEA. CDR3 length equals 17 residues. The CDR3 protein is CASSSPARLEGDYEQYF. CDR3 DNA sequence: TGTGCCAGCAGCTCCCCCGCGAGGCTAGAGGGGGACTACGAGCAGTACTTC. Variable domain in full (rest from reference TRBV11-3 and TRBJ2-7): EAGVVQSPRYKIIEKKQPVAFWCNPISGHNTLYWYLQNLGQGPELLIRYENEEAVDDSQLPKDRFSAERLKGVDSTLKIQPAELGDSAVYLCASSSPARLEGDYEQYFGPGTRLTVT.

The rearrangement joins TRBV7-2 to TRBJ2-2; 11 nucleotides align to TRBD2. In germline, CDR1 is SGHTA, CDR2 FQGNSA. The V and J ends lost 5 bases and 0 bases, in that order; junction bases with no gene match: 2. The CDR3 totals 16 residues. The CDR3 loop reads CASSNSGGANTGELFF. In DNA, the CDR3 is TGTGCCAGCAGCAATAGCGGGGGGGCGAACACCGGGGAGCTGTTTTTT.

V usage is TRBV9 and J usage is TRBJ2-3; 8 nucleotides line up with TRBD2. The CDR3 has 13 amino acids. Germline V gene data show CDR1 as SGDLS and CDR2 as YYNGEE. V shed 0 bases and J 10 bases; nucleotides not matched to a gene: 4. CDR3 residues: CASSVESAGAQYF. CDR3 nucleotides: TGTGCCAGCAGCGTAGAGTCAGCGGGGGCGCAGTATTTT.

The chain combines TRBV18 with TRBJ2-1; 13 nucleotides match TRBD2. Germline values: CDR1 KGHSH, CDR2 LQKENI. CDR3 length: 16 amino acids. The V segment lost 3 bases and the J segment 9 bases; nucleotides outside the gene matches: 8. This CDR3 reads CASSPSLAGGQGEQFF. CDR3 nucleotide sequence: TGTGCCAGCTCACCCTCACTAGCGGGGGGGCAGGGTGAGCAGTTCTTC.

The V call is TRBV6-1, the J call TRBJ2-2, with D hard to call. V was clipped by 6 bases and J by 7 bases, with 12 bases between them. The CDR3 is 13 amino acids. CDR1 is MNHNS and CDR2 is SASEGT in the germline V gene. The CDR3 sequence is CASRPSRIGELFF. CDR3 DNA: TGTGCCAGCAGACCTTCTAGAATCGGGGAGCTGTTTTTT.

The sample holds one count of this clone. V and J are TRBV6-5 and TRBJ2-3; TRBD2 matches 7 bases. The length of the CDR3 is 14 residues. V was pared by 5 bases and J by 1 base, with 3 bases of the junction left unmatched. Germline lookup yields CDR1 MNHEY and CDR2 SVGAGI. The CDR3 sequence: CASSPAGGTDTQYF. DNA of the CDR3: TGTGCCAGCAGTCCCGCGGGGGGCACAGATACGCAGTATTTT.

The V call is TRBV11-1, the J call TRBJ2-7; 13 positions match TRBD2. Germline trimming cut 4 bases from V and 0 bases from J; bases unmatched to any gene: 3. The CDR3 sequence is 16 residues long. Per germline, CDR1 SGHAT and CDR2 FQDESV (reference sequence). The CDR3 DNA is TGTGCCAGCAGCTCGGGGACTAGCGGGATCTCCTACGAGCAGTACTTC. Translating gives CASSSGTSGISYEQYF. Filled out from reference TRBV11-1 and TRBJ2-7, the complete variable domain reads EAEVAQSPRYKITEKSQAVAFWCDPISGHATLYWYRQILGQGPELLVQFQDESVVDDSQLPKDRFSAERLKGVDSTLKIQPAELGDSAMYLCASSSGTSGISYEQYFGPGTRLTVT.

The rearrangement uses TRBV27 and TRBJ2-5, with D possibly TRBD2 on 6 matching bases. V gave up 5 bases and J gave up 5 bases, with 24 bases separating them. CDR1 and CDR2 (germline): MNHEY, SMNVEV (reference sequence). CDR3 length: 17 residues. CDR3 nucleotide sequence: TGTGCCAGCAGTCCCAGCGAGGGCGAACTAGCAGGGGAGACCCAGTACTTC. This sequence encodes CASSPSEGELAGETQYF.

The chain couples TRBV9 to TRBJ2-7; D call uncertain. The CDR3 length is 15 residues. V shed 0 bases and J shed 3 bases, with 13 bases lying between them. Germline V lookup: CDR1 SGDLS, CDR2 YYNGEE. Here the CDR3 reads CASSVAEGEIYEQYF. CDR3 bases: TGTGCCAGCAGCGTAGCAGAAGGAGAAATCTACGAGCAGTACTTC.

The rearrangement uses TRBV30 and TRBJ1-6; maybe TRBD1 (5 bases). The germline V and J ends were trimmed by 4 bases and 8 bases, with 15 bases remaining between them. The germline CDR1 and CDR2 sequences are GTSNPN and SVGIG (reference sequence). This CDR3 contains 14 residues. This CDR3 reads CAWTLWGVYSPLHF. The DNA for the CDR3 is TGTGCCTGGACTCTATGGGGCGTTTATTCACCCCTCCACTTT.

This chain connects TRBV18 to TRBJ2-7; D possibly corresponds to TRBD1 (5 bases). The V end was cut by 6 bases, the J end by 3 bases, with 12 bases between. This CDR3 has 13 residues. CDR1 and CDR2 (germline): KGHSH, LQKENI. The chain's CDR3 is CASSQETVYEQYF. The CDR3 coding sequence is TGTGCCAGCTCCCAAGAGACAGTCTACGAGCAGTACTTC.

About this clone itself: The sample has other DNA sequences that encode this CDR3 too. V and J are TRBV7-2 and TRBJ2-7; 9 bases map to TRBD1. Germline assignment: CDR1 SGHTA and CDR2 FQGNSA. CDR3 length: 14 amino acids. V was clipped by 5 bases and J by 0 bases; unmatched bases: 2. CDR3 protein: CASSLQGASYEQYF. In nucleotides, the CDR3 is TGTGCCAGCAGCCTACAGGGGGCCTCCTACGAGCAGTACTTC.

V and J are TRBV19 and TRBJ2-3; the match to TRBD2 covers 10 bases. The CDR3 is made up of 16 amino acids. J gave up 2 bases and V 11 bases, and 13 bases lay outside the gene matches. Germline loops: CDR1 LNHDA, CDR2 SQIVND (reference sequence). The CDR3 here is CAGPGASGSPTDTQYF. The DNA for the CDR3 is TGTGCCGGACCTGGGGCTAGCGGGAGCCCCACAGATACGCAGTATTTT.

V is TRBV2 and J is TRBJ1-2; a weak D match, TRBD1 (5 bases). The CDR3 is 15 residues long. The V and J ends lost 2 bases and 8 bases respectively, with 18 bases between them. CDR1 and CDR2 (germline): SNHLY, FYNNEI. The CDR3 bases are TGTGCCAGCAGTGAACGGAAACAGGCTGTCGAGGGCTACACCTTC. Protein product: CASSERKQAVEGYTF.

The V and J genes are TRBV5-4 and TRBJ2-7; 8 nucleotides agree with TRBD1. V lost 4 bases and J lost 1; bases outside the gene matches: 10. Per the germline V gene, CDR1 is SGHNT and CDR2 is YYREEE (reference sequence). The CDR3 spans 16 residues. The CDR3 spells CASSPEEDRVSYEQYF. CDR3 DNA: TGTGCCAGCAGCCCCGAGGAGGACAGGGTGTCCTACGAGCAGTACTTC.

The V and J genes are TRBV29-1 and TRBJ2-5; maybe TRBD1 (5 bases). The CDR3 totals 15 residues. Germline V CDR1 and CDR2: SQVTM, ANQGSEA. V was trimmed by 5 bases and J by 3 bases, leaving 19 bases between them. CDR3 protein: CSVKNGHLREETQYF. For the CDR3, the DNA is TGCAGCGTTAAGAATGGACATCTCAGGGAAGAGACCCAGTACTTC. Combining the CDR3 with reference TRBV29-1 and TRBJ2-5 gives the whole variable domain SAVISQKPSRDICQRGTSLTIQCQVDSQVTMMFWYRQQPGQSLTLIATANQGSEATYESGFVIDKFPISRPNLTFSTLTVSNMSPEDSSIYLCSVKNGHLREETQYFGPGTRLLVL.

V is TRBV18 and J is TRBJ1-4, with 7 bases lining up with TRBD1. The CDR3 extends over 16 amino acids. The J segment lost 6 bases and the V segment lost 1 base, leaving 8 bases of the junction unmatched. Germline CDR1 and CDR2: KGHSH and LQKENI. The CDR3 coding sequence is TGTGCCAGCTCACCACGGCATACCGGGACAGATGAAAAACTGTTTTTT. Protein sequence: CASSPRHTGTDEKLFF. Full variable domain (outside the CDR3, taken from reference TRBV18 and TRBJ1-4): NAGVMQNPRHLVRRRGQEARLRCSPMKGHSHVYWYRQLPEEGLKFMVYLQKENIIDESGMPKERFSAEFPKEGPSILRIQQVVRGDSAAYFCASSPRHTGTDEKLFFGSGTQLSVL.

The genes are TRBV7-9 and TRBJ2-1; the match to TRBD1 covers 9 bases. Germline V gene sequence: CDR1 SEHNR, CDR2 FQNEAQ (reference sequence). Trimming at V came to 1 base and at J to 8 bases, leaving 9 bases not matched to a gene. The length of the CDR3 is 16 residues. The CDR3 nucleotides read TGTGCCAGCAGCTTAGAACCGGGACAGGGCACGGATGAGCAGTTCTTC. It is translated as CASSLEPGQGTDEQFF.

The chain has TRBV15 and TRBJ1-1; D not certain. The CDR3 covers 13 residues. Looked up from germline, CDR1 is LNHNV and CDR2 is YYDKDF (reference sequence). V was clipped by 3 bases and J by 4 bases, with 9 bases between them. CDR3 nucleotide sequence: TGTGCCACCAGCAGCAATGGAGGCACTGAAGCTTTCTTT. It yields the protein CATSSNGGTEAFF.

The gene calls are TRBV5-8 and TRBJ2-3; D may be TRBD2 (5 bases). Trimming stripped 7 bases from V and 0 bases from J, with 12 bases between. Germline V gives CDR1 SGHTS, CDR2 YDEGEE. The CDR3 is 14 amino acids. Here the CDR3 reads CASLVDSSTDTQYF. The CDR3 DNA sequence: TGTGCCAGCCTCGTGGACTCCAGCACAGATACGCAGTATTTT.

The chain links TRBV18 to TRBJ1-2, with 8 bases that match TRBD1. After removal of 5 bases from V and 10 bases from J, the junction contained 9 bases not matched to a gene. The germline V gene has CDR1 KGHSH and CDR2 LQKENI. The CDR3 consists of 13 residues. CDR3 protein: CASSSPGQVHYTF. Here the CDR3 DNA reads TGTGCCAGCTCAAGCCCGGGACAGGTTCACTACACCTTC.

V usage is TRBV6-5 and J usage is TRBJ2-7, with 13 positions matching TRBD2. Per the germline V gene, CDR1 is MNHEY and CDR2 is SVGAGI. This CDR3 comprises 14 residues. After removal of 6 bases from V and 9 bases from J, the junction contained 8 bases not matched to a gene. The CDR3 sequence: CASRPGLAGLGQYF. In DNA form, the CDR3 reads TGTGCCAGCAGGCCGGGACTAGCGGGATTGGGGCAGTACTTC.

The V gene is TRBV10-1, the J gene TRBJ2-1, with D perhaps TRBD2 (7 bases). Germline CDR1 is WNHNN and CDR2 is SYGVQD (reference sequence). V dropped 0 bases and J dropped 0 bases, with 15 bases sitting between them. CDR3 length: 18 residues. The CDR3 loop is CASSESQRAGASYNEQFF. The CDR3 DNA reads as TGCGCCAGCAGTGAGTCGCAAAGGGCGGGGGCCTCCTACAATGAGCAGTTCTTC.

The chain recombines TRBV30 with TRBJ2-5; TRBD2 agrees at 12 bases. This CDR3 spans 15 amino acids. Germline V gene data show CDR1 as GTSNPN and CDR2 as SVGIG (reference sequence). V shed 2 bases and J 4 bases; nucleotides not matched to a gene: 5. DNA of the CDR3: TGTGCCTGGAGTCTAGCGGGAGGGCCGGGAGAGACCCAGTACTTC. As protein: CAWSLAGGPGETQYF.

The rearrangement uses TRBV20-1 and TRBJ2-5, with D tentatively TRBD2 (5 bases). The end of the DNA fits TRBJ2-7 better, so the J call may be wrong. In germline, CDR1 is DFQATT, CDR2 SNEGSKA (reference sequence). This CDR3 is built from 11 residues. CDR3 in amino acids: CREAPNYEQYF. Here the CDR3 DNA reads TGCAGGGAGGCCCCAAACTACGAGCAGTACTTC.

This rearrangement joins TRBV18 to TRBJ1-5; weak D call: TRBD1 (6 bases). The length of the CDR3 is 13 residues. Germline loops: CDR1 KGHSH, CDR2 LQKENI. V lost 7 bases to trimming and J lost 5 bases, with 12 bases between them. For the CDR3, the DNA is TGTGCCAGCTTCAAGGGGGGGGATCAGCCCCAGCATTTT. It yields the protein CASFKGGDQPQHF. The complete variable domain, with remaining parts taken from reference TRBV18 and TRBJ1-5, reads NAGVMQNPRHLVRRRGQEARLRCSPMKGHSHVYWYRQLPEEGLKFMVYLQKENIIDESGMPKERFSAEFPKEGPSILRIQQVVRGDSAAYFCASFKGGDQPQHFGDGTRLSIL.

With respect to this clone: One end of the junction fails to match germline, which may point to a read error. This chain connects TRBV5-1 to TRBJ2-7; D possibly corresponds to TRBD1 (6 bases). CDR3 length: 14 residues. Germline CDR1 and CDR2: SGHRS and YFSETQ. DNA for the CDR3: TGCACCAGCAGCTTACAGGGCACAAGTTACGAGCAGTACTTC. Its translation: CTSSLQGTSYEQYF.

This clone was seen only a few times. The genes are TRBV2 and TRBJ1-2; TRBD1 might be the D (6 bases). The germline V gene encodes CDR1 SNHLY and CDR2 FYNNEI. The CDR3 consists of 14 residues. Trimming left V 4 bases short and J 1 base short, with 10 bases between. The CDR3 spells CASSGQAGNYGYTF. CDR3 nucleotides: TGTGCCAGCAGTGGACAGGCGGGTAACTATGGCTACACCTTC.

This chain uses TRBV5-1 with TRBJ1-1; possible D gene TRBD1, 5 bases. Trimming removed 3 bases at V and 1 base at J, with 13 bases between. Germline V CDR1 and CDR2: SGHRS, YFSETQ. The length of the CDR3 is 15 residues. The CDR3 DNA reads as TGCGCCAGCAGCTCGGAGGGACCGCCGAACACTGAAGCTTTCTTT. Its translation: CASSSEGPPNTEAFF.